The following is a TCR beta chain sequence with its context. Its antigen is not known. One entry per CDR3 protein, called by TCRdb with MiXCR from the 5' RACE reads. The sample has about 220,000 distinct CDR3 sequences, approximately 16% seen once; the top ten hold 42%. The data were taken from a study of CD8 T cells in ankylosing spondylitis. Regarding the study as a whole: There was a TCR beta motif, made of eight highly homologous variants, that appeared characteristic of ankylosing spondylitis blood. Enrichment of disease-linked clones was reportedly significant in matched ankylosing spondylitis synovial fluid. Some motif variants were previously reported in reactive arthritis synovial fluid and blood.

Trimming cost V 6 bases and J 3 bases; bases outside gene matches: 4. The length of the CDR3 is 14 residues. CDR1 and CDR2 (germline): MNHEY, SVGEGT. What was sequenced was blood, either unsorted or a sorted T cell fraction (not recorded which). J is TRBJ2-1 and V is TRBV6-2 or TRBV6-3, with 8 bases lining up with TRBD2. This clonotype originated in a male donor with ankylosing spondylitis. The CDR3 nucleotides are TGTGCCAGCAGCGTCACTAGCGGCTACAATGAGCAGTTCTTC. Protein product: CASSVTSGYNEQFF.